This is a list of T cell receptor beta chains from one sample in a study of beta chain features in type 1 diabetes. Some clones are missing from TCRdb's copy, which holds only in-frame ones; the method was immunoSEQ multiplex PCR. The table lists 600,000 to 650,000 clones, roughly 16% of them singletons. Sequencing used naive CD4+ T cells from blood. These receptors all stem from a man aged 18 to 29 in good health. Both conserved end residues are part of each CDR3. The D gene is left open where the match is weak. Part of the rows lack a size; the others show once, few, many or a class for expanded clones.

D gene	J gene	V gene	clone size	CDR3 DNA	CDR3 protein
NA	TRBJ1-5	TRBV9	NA	TGTGCCAGCAGCGTAAACCCCTCCGCCGCCACCCAGCATTTT	CASSVNPSAATQHF
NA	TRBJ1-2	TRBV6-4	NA	TGTGCCAGCAGTGACTCGGAAGGGAAGGGCCGAGGCTACACCTTC	CASSDSEGKGRGYTF
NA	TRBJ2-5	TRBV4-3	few	TGCGCCAGCAGCCAAGTTGGGGGCCTGGCGGCCCAGTACTTC	CASSQVGGLAAQYF
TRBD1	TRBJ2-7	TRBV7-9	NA	TGTGCCAGCAGCTTTCGGACAGGGCGAGGGTCGGAGCAGTACTTC	CASSFRTGRGSEQYF
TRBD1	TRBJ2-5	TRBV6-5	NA	TGTGCCACCAGGACAGGGGCCGCCAACCAAGAGACCCAGTACTTC	CATRTGAANQETQYF
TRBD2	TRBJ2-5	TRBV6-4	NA	TGTGCCAGCAGCGCCCCGGGGGGAGGGGAGACCCAGTACTTC	CASSAPGGGETQYF
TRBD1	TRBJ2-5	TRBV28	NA	TGTGCCAGCAGTCCCCTAGGGGGCAGCGAGACCCAGTACTTC	CASSPLGGSETQYF
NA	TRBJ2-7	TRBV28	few	TGTGCCAGCAGTTTAATCAGAGGAAGGCCCCCCTTTTACGAGCAGTACTTC	CASSLIRGRPPFYEQYF
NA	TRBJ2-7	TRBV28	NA	TGTGCCAGCAGCCTACCCACAGGGTATCGCGCCGAGCAGTACTTC	CASSLPTGYRAEQYF
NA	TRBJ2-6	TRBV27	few	TGTGCCAGCAGTTTCAACAGGCTCTCTGGGGCCAACGTCCTGACTTTC	CASSFNRLSGANVLTF
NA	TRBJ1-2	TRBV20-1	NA	TGCAGTGCTAGAGATCGGGCTGGCTACACCTTC	CSARDRAGYTF
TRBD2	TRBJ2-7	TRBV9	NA	TGTGCCAGCAGCCCCGGGACTAGCGGGACCTCCTACGAGCAGTACTTC	CASSPGTSGTSYEQYF
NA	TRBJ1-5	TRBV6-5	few	TGTGCCACGACCCGGGGCGAAGGCCAGCCCCAGCATTTT	CATTRGEGQPQHF
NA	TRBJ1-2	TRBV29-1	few	TGCAGCGTTGTGAACAGGGTGGCGAGCTATGGCTACACCTTC	CSVVNRVASYGYTF
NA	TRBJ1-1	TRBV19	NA	TGTGCCAGTAGTCCTAAGACCAAGGGGAACACTGAAGCTTTCTTT	CASSPKTKGNTEAFF
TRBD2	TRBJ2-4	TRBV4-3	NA	TGCGCCAGCAGCCAAGATCAGCTAGCGGGAGATCGGTACTTC	CASSQDQLAGDRYF
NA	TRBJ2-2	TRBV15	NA	TGTGCCACCAGCAGGCCTTGGCCTAGATCGAACACCGGGGAGCTGTTTTTT	CATSRPWPRSNTGELFF
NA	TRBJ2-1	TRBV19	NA	TGTGCCAGTAATCGGGGGTCAAACTCCTACAATGAGCAGTTCTTC	CASNRGSNSYNEQFF
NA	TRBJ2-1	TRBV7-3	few	TGTGCCAGCAGCCCATCCGCACTCGTCAGGGCTGAGCAGTTCTTC	CASSPSALVRAEQFF
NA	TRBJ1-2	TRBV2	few	TGTGCCAGCATGCGGGACGGACCCTATGGCTACACCTTC	CASMRDGPYGYTF
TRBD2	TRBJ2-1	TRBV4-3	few	TGCGCCAGCAGCCAAGGAGCTAGCGGAACGAATGAGCAGTTCTTC	CASSQGASGTNEQFF
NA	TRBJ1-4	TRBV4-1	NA	TGCGCCAGCAGCCAGTTCAGGACCGTATCTAATGAAAAACTGTTTTTT	CASSQFRTVSNEKLFF
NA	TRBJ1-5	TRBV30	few	TGTGCCTGGAGTGTATGGGGGCAGGGATCCAATCAGCCCCAGCATTTT	CAWSVWGQGSNQPQHF
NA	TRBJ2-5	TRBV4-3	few	TGCGCCAGCAGCAACATCGGAGGGGAGACCCAGTACTTC	CASSNIGGETQYF
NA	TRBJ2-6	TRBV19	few	TGTGCCAGTAGTATAGGAAGCTCTGGGGCCAACGTCCTGACTTTC	CASSIGSSGANVLTF
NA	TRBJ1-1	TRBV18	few	TGTGCCAGCTCACCCCGTGTGGACACTGAAGCTTTCTTT	CASSPRVDTEAFF
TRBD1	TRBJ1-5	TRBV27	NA	TGTGCCAGCAGACTTACAGGGGGCGCGTTTCAGCCCCAGCATTTT	CASRLTGGAFQPQHF
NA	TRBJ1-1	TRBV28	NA	TGTGCCAGCAGTTGGGGGGCCGTCAACACTGAAGCTTTCTTT	CASSWGAVNTEAFF
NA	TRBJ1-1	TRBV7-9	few	TGTGCCAGCAGCTTCGTGAACACTGAAGCTTTCTTT	CASSFVNTEAFF
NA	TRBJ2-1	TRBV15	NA	TGTGCCACCAGCAGAGATCGTCGGTATGAGCAGTTCTTC	CATSRDRRYEQFF
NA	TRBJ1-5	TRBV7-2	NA	TGTGCCAGCAGCTTAGAAGGGACTGTGGGCAATCAGCCCCAGCATTTT	CASSLEGTVGNQPQHF
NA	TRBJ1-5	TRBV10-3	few	TGTGCCATCAGTGAGTCAGCCGGGAATCAGCCCCAGCATTTT	CAISESAGNQPQHF
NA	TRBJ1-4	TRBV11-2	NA	TGTGCCAGCAGCCCAGCGGCCCGGAATAATGAAAAACTGTTTTTT	CASSPAARNNEKLFF
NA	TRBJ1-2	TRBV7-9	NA	TGTGCCAGCAGCTTTGGCCGAGGCTATGGCTACACCTTC	CASSFGRGYGYTF
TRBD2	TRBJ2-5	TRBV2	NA	TGTGCCAGCAGTGTTGATCTTGCGGGAGTAGAGACCCAGTACTTC	CASSVDLAGVETQYF
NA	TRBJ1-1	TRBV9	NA	TGTGCCAGCAGGGGACAGAACACTGAAGCTTTCTTT	CASRGQNTEAFF
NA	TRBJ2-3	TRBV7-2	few	TGTGCCAGCAGCTTTGATGCGAGCACAGATACGCAGTATTTT	CASSFDASTDTQYF
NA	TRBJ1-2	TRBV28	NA	TGTGCCAGCAGTTTATCCTTCCGCAGGGCCTATGGCTACACCTTC	CASSLSFRRAYGYTF
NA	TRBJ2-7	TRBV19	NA	TGTGCCAGTAGTTCTAGGGAAAGAGACGCTTACGAGCAGTACTTC	CASSSRERDAYEQYF
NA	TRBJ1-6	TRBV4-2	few	TGTGCCAGCAGCCAAGAGAAAGTGTCACCCCTCCACTTT	CASSQEKVSPLHF
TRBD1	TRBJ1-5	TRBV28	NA	TGTGCCAGCAGGAGACAGGGGGCTTTTAATCAGCCCCAGCATTTT	CASRRQGAFNQPQHF
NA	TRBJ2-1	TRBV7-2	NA	TGTGCCAGCAGCGGGCTAGGAGCTGGCAGCTCCTACAATGAGCAGTTCTTC	CASSGLGAGSSYNEQFF
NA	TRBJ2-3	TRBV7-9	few	TGTGCCAGCACTCAAGGAGTCGGGGCCTCTAGCACAGATACGCAGTATTTT	CASTQGVGASSTDTQYF
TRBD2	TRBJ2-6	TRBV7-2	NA	TGTGCCAGCAGCTCGGGACTAGCGGGAGTATATGGGGCCAACGTCCTGACTTTC	CASSSGLAGVYGANVLTF
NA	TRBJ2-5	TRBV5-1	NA	TGCGCCAGCAGCCTGGGTCATGCAGGGAAAGAGACCCAGTACTTC	CASSLGHAGKETQYF
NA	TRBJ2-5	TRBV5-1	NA	TGCGCCAGCAGCTTGGGCCGGACAACCCAAGAGACCCAGTACTTC	CASSLGRTTQETQYF
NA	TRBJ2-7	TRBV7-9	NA	TGTTCCAGCAGCCCCAGACAGGTTACCTACGAGCAGTACTTC	CSSSPRQVTYEQYF
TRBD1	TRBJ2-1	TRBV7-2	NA	TGTGCCAGCAGCCCAGACAGGGGAAATTACAATGAGCAGTTCTTC	CASSPDRGNYNEQFF
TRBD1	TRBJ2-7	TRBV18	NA	TGTGCCAGCTCACCTGCGGCAGGGGGCGCCTCCTACGAGCAGTACTTC	CASSPAAGGASYEQYF
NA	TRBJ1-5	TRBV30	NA	TGTGCCTGGAGGGAGGGGAACAGGGCCCTAGATCAGCCCCAGCATTTT	CAWREGNRALDQPQHF
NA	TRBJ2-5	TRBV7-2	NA	TGTGCCAGCAGCTCAGTGGGCATTGGAGAGACCCAGTACTTC	CASSSVGIGETQYF
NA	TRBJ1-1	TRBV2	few	TGTGCCAGCAGTGTAGAAGGGTTGACTGAAGCTTTCTTT	CASSVEGLTEAFF
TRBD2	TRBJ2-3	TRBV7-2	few	TGTGCCAGCAGCTTAGCCGTCCGACTAGCGGGGACCGATACGCAGTATTTT	CASSLAVRLAGTDTQYF
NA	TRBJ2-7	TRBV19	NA	TGTGCCAGTAGTATATCGGCGGCCGAGCAGTACTTC	CASSISAAEQYF
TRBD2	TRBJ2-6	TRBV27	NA	TGTGCCAGCAGTTCACGGACTAGCCGGTCTGGGGCCAACGTCCTGACTTTC	CASSSRTSRSGANVLTF
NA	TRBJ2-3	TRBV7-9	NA	TGTGCCAGCAGCTTAGCGTGGGTCAGAGGAGATAAGGCAGATACGCAGTATTTT	CASSLAWVRGDKADTQYF
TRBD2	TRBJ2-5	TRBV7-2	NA	TGTGCCAGCAGCAACCTAGCGGGAGGCGGGACCCAGTACTTC	CASSNLAGGGTQYF
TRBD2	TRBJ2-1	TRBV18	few	TGTGCCAGCTCGTCCGGAGCGGGGGGGTTCTACAATGAGCAGTTCTTC	CASSSGAGGFYNEQFF
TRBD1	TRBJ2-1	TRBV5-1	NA	TGCGCCAGCAGGGGCGGGACAGGGGTTTCAAGTGAGCAGTTCTTC	CASRGGTGVSSEQFF
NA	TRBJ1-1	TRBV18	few	TGTGCCAGCTCACCACTCGTTTGGGACCGAACAACTGAAGCTTTCTTT	CASSPLVWDRTTEAFF